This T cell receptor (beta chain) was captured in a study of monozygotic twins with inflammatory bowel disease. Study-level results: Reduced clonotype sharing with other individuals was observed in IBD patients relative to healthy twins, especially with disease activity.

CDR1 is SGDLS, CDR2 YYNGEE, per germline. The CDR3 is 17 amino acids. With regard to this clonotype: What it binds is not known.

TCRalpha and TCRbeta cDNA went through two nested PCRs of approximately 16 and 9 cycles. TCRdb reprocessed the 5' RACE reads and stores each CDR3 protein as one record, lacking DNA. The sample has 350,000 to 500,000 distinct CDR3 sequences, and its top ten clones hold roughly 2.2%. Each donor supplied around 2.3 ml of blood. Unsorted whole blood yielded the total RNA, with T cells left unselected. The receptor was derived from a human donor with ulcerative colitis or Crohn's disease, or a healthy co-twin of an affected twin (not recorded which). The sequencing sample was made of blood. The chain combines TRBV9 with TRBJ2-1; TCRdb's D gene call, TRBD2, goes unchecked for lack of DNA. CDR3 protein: CASSVAPASGSFYEQFF.